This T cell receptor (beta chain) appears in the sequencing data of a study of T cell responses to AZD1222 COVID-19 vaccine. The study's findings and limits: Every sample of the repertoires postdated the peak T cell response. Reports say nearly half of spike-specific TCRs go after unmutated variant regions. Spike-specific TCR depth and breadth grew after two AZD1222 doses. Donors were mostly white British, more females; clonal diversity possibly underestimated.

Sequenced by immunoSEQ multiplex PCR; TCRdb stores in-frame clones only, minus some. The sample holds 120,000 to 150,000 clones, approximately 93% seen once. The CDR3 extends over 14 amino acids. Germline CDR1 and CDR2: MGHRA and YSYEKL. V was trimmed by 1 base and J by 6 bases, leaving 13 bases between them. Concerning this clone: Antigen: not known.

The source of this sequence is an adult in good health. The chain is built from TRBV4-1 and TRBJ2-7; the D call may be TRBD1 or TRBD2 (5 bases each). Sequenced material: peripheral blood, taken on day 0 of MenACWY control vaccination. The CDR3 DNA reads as TGCGCCAGCAGCCAAGGGGACCTCCCCCGCGAGCAGTACTTC. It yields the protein CASSQGDLPREQYF.